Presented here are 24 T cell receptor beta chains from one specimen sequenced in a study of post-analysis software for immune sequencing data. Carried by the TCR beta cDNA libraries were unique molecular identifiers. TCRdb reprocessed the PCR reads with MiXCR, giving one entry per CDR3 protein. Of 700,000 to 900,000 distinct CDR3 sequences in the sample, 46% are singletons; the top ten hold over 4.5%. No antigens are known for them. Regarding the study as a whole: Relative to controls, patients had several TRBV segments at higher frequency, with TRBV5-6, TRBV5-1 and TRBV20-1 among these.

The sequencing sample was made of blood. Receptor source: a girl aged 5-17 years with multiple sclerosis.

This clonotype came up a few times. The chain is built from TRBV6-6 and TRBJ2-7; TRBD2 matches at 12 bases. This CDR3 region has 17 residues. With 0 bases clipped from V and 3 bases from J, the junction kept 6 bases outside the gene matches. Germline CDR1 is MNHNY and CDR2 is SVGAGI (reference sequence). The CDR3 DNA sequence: TGTGCCAGCAGTTACTCGAAGACTAGCGGGAGAGACTACGAGCAGTACTTC. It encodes CASSYSKTSGRDYEQYF.

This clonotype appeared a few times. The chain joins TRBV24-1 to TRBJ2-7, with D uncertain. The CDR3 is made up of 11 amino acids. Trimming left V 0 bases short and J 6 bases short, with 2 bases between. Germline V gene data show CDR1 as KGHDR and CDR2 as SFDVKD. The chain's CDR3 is CATSDLSEQYF. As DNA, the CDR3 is TGTGCCACCAGTGATTTGAGCGAGCAGTACTTC.

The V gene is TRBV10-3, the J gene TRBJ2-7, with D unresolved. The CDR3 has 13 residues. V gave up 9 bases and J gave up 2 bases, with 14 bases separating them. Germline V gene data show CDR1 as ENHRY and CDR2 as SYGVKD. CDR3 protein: CAIQMYPAYEQYF. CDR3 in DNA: TGTGCCATTCAGATGTACCCAGCCTACGAGCAGTACTTC.

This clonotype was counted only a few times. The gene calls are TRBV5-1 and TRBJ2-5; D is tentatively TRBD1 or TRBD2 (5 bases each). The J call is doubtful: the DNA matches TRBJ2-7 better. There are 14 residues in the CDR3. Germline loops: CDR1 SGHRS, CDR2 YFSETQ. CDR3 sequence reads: CASSSYLGTDEQYF. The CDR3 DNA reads TGCGCCAGCAGCTCCTACCTCGGGACGGACGAGCAGTACTTC.

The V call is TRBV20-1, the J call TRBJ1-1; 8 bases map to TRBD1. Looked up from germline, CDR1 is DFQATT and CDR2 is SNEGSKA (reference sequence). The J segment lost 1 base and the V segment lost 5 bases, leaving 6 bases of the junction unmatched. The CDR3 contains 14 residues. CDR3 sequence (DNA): TGCAGTGCTCGTCCCGGGACAGGGAACACTGAAGCTTTCTTT. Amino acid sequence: CSARPGTGNTEAFF.

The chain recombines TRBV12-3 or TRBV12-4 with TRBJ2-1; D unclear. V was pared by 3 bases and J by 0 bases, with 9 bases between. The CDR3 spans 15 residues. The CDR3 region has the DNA TGTGCCAGCAGTTTCGGGCCACACTCCTACAATGAGCAGTTCTTC. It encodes CASSFGPHSYNEQFF.

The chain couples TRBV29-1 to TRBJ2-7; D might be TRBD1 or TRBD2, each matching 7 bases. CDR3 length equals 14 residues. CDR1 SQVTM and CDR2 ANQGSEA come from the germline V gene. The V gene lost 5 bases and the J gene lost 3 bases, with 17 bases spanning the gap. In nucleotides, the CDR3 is TGCAGCGTTAAGGGGAGGGGACAGAACTACGAGCAGTACTTC. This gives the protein CSVKGRGQNYEQYF.

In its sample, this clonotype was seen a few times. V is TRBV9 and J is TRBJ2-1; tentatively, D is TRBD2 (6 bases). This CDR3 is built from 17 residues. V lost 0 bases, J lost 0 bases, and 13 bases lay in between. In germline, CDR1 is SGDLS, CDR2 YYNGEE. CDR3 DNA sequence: TGTGCCAGCAGCGTAGATACTAGCATGAGCTCCTACAATGAGCAGTTCTTC. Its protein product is CASSVDTSMSSYNEQFF.

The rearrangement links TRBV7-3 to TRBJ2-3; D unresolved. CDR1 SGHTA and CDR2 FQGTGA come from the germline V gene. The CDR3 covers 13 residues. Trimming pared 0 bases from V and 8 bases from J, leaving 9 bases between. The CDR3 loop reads CASSLTLGSTQYF. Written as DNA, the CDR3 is TGTGCCAGCAGCTTAACTTTAGGTTCTACGCAGTATTTT. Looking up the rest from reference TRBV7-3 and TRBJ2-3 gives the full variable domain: GAGVSQTPSNKVTEKGKYVELRCDPISGHTALYWYRQSLGQGPEFLIYFQGTGAADDSGLPNDRFFAVRPEGSVSTLKIQRTERGDSAVYLCASSLTLGSTQYFGPGTRLTVL.

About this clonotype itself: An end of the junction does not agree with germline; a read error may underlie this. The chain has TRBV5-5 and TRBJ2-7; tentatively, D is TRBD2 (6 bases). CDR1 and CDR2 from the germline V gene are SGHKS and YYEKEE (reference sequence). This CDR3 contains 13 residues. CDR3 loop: CAGSFGGNYEQYF. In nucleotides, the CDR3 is TGTGCCGGCAGCTTCGGCGGGAACTACGAGCAGTACTTC.

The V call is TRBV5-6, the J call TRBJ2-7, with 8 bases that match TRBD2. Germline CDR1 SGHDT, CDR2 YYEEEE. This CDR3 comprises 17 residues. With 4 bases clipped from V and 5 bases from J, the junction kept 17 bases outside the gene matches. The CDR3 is CASSPDSVIGLAHEQYF. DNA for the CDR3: TGTGCCAGCAGCCCGGACAGCGTCATCGGACTAGCCCACGAGCAGTACTTC.

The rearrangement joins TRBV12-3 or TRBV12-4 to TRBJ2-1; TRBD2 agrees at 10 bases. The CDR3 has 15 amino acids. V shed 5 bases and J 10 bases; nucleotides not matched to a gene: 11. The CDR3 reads CASSPTSGKTNEQFF. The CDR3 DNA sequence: TGTGCCAGCAGTCCCACTAGCGGGAAGACCAACGAGCAGTTCTTC.

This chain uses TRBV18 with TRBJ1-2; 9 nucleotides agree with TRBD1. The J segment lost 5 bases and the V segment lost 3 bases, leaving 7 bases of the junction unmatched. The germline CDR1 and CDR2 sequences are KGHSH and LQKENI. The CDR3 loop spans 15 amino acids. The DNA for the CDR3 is TGTGCCAGCTCACCGGGACAGGGAATGGCTTATGGCTACACCTTC. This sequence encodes CASSPGQGMAYGYTF. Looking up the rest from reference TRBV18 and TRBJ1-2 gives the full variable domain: NAGVMQNPRHLVRRRGQEARLRCSPMKGHSHVYWYRQLPEEGLKFMVYLQKENIIDESGMPKERFSAEFPKEGPSILRIQQVVRGDSAAYFCASSPGQGMAYGYTFGSGTRLTVV.

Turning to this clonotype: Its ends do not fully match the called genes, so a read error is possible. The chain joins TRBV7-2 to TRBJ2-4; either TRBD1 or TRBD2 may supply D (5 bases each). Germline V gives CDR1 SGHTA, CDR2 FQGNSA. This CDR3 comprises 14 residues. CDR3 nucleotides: TGTGCCAGCAGCCCTGGGGGAGCCAAAAGCATTCAGTACTTC. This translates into CASSPGGAKSIQYF.

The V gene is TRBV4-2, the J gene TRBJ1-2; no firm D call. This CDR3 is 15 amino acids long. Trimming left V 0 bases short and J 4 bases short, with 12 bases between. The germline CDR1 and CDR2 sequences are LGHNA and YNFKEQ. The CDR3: CASSQDRVGIYGYTF. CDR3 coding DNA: TGTGCCAGCAGCCAAGATAGGGTCGGGATCTATGGCTACACCTTC.

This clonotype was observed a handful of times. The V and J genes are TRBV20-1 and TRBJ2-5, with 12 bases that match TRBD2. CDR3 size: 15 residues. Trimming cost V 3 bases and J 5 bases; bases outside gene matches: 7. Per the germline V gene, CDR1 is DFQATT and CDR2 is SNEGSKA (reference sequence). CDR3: CSARVLAGGKETQYF. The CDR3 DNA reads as TGCAGTGCTAGGGTGCTAGCGGGAGGGAAGGAGACCCAGTACTTC.

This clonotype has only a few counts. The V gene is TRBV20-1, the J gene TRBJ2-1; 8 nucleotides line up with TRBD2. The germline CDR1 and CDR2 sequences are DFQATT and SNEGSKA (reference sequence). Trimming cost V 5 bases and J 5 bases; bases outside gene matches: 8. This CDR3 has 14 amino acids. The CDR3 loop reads CSAPRREGNNEQFF. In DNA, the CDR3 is TGCAGTGCTCCCCGACGGGAGGGGAACAATGAGCAGTTCTTC.

CDR3 nucleotides: TGTGCCAGCAGCTTCGTTTGGGGACCGTCCGGGGAGCTGTTTTTT. Its protein is CASSFVWGPSGELFF. The V gene is TRBV11-2, the J gene TRBJ2-2, with D tentatively TRBD1 or TRBD2 (5 bases each). This CDR3 has 15 amino acids. Looked up from germline, CDR1 is SGHAT and CDR2 is FQNNGV. Between the trimmed V and J ends, which lost 3 bases and 6 bases, there was a span of 14 bases.

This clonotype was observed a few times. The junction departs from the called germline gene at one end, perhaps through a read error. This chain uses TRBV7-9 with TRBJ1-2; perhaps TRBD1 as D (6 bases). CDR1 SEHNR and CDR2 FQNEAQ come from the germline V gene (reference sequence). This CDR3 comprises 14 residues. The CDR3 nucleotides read TGTGCCAGCAGCTTAAGTTCCCAGGGGTATGGCTATACCTTC. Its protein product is CASSLSSQGYGYTF.

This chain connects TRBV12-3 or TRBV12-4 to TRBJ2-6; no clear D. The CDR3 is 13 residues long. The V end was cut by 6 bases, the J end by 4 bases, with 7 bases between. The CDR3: CASSAVGANVLTF. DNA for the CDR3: TGTGCCAGCAGCGCGGTCGGGGCCAACGTCCTGACTTTC.

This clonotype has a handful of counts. CDR3 protein: CSVPWTESYGYTF. CDR3 DNA sequence: TGCAGCGTTCCTTGGACAGAAAGCTATGGCTACACCTTC. The chain couples TRBV29-1 to TRBJ1-2; D possibly corresponds to TRBD1 (6 bases). With 5 bases removed from V and 4 bases from J, the gap between germline ends came to 14 bases. This CDR3 contains 13 residues. Germline-derived CDR1 and CDR2 are SQVTM and ANQGSEA.

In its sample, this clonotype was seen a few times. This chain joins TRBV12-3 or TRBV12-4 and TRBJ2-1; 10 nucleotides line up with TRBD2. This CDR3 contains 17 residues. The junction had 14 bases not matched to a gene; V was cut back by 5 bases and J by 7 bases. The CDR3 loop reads CASSPIAGGFMLNEQFF. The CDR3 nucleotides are TGTGCCAGCAGTCCTATAGCGGGAGGTTTTATGTTAAATGAGCAGTTCTTC.

CDR3 sequence reads: CASSGDYNTGELFF. The CDR3 bases are TGTGCCAGCAGTGGGGACTATAACACCGGGGAGCTGTTTTTT. V is TRBV2 and J is TRBJ2-2; TRBD2 matches 7 bases. Germline CDR1 is SNHLY and CDR2 is FYNNEI. J was trimmed by 2 bases and V by 4 bases; bases with no gene match: 1. The CDR3 runs 14 residues.

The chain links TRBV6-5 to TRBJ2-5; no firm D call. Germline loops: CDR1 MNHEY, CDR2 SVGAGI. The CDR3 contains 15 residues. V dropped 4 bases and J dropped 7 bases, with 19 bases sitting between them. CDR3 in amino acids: CASSSSAFTLGTQYF. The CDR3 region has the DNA TGTGCCAGCAGTTCGTCCGCGTTTACCCTGGGGACCCAGTACTTC.